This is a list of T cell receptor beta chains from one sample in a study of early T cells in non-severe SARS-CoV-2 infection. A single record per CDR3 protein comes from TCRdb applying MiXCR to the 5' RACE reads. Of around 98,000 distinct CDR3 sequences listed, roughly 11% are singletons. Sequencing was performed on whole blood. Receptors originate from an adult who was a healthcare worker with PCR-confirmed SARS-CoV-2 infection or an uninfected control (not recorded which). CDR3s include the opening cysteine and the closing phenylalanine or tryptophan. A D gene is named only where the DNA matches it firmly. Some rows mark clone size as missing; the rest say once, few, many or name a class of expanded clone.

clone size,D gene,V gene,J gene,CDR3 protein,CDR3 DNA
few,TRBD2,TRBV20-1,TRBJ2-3,CSAREGLAGGTQYF,TGCAGTGCTAGAGAGGGTCTAGCGGGAGGTACGCAGTATTTT
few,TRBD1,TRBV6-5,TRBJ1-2,CASSYSRPQGVTGYTF,TGTGCCAGCAGTTACTCTCGCCCACAGGGGGTTACTGGCTACACCTTC
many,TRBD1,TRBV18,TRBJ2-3,CASSWTGSTDTQYF,TGTGCCAGCTCCTGGACAGGTAGCACAGATACGCAGTATTTT
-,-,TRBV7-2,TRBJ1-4,CASSWGATNEKLFF,TGTGCCAGCTCCTGGGGAGCAACTAATGAAAAACTGTTTTTT
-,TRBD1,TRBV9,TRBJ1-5,CASSSGTGFSNQPQHF,TGTGCCAGCAGCTCCGGGACAGGGTTCAGCAATCAGCCCCAGCATTTT
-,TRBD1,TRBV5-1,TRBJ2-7,CASSYRTGGPPYEQYF,TGCGCCAGCAGCTACAGGACAGGGGGTCCCCCCTACGAGCAGTACTTC
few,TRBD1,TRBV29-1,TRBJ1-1,CSVDRERNTEAFF,TGCAGCGTCGACAGGGAGCGGAACACTGAAGCTTTCTTT
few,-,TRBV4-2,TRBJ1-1,CASSKGGLTNTEAFF,TGTGCCAGCAGTAAGGGGGGGCTTACTAACACTGAAGCTTTCTTT
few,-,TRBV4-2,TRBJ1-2,CASSQDSRQGRGYTF,TGTGCCAGCAGCCAAGATTCTCGGCAGGGTCGCGGCTACACCTTC
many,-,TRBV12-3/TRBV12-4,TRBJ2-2,CASSPPWANTGELFF,TGTGCCAGCAGCCCACCTTGGGCCAACACCGGGGAGCTGTTTTTT
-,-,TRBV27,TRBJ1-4,CASSLSWGRNEKLFF,TGTGCCAGCAGTTTATCATGGGGTAGGAATGAAAAACTGTTTTTT
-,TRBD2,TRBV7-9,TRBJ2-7,CASSLELAGAYYEQYF,TGTGCCAGCAGCTTAGAACTAGCGGGAGCCTACTACGAGCAGTACTTC
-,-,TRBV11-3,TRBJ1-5,CASSFSPPQHF,TGTGCCAGCAGCTTCTCACCGCCCCAGCATTTT
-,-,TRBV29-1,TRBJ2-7,CSVRTVKGAYEQYF,TGCAGCGTCCGGACGGTCAAGGGAGCCTACGAGCAGTACTTC
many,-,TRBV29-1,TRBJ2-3,CSVQSGRADTQYF,TGCAGCGTTCAAAGTGGACGTGCAGATACGCAGTATTTT
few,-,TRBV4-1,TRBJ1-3,CASSQVRFDVPSGNTIYF,TGCGCCAGCAGCCAAGTACGTTTCGACGTCCCCTCTGGAAACACCATATATTTT
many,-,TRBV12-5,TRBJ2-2,CASQRDRDTGELFF,TGTGCTAGTCAGAGGGATAGGGACACCGGGGAGCTGTTTTTT
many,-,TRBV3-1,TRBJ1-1,CASSQDDRGAEAFF,TGTGCCAGCAGCCAAGATGATCGGGGAGCTGAAGCTTTCTTT
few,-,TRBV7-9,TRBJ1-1,CASSLAQGPNTEAFF,TGTGCCAGCAGCTTAGCCCAGGGGCCGAACACTGAAGCTTTCTTT
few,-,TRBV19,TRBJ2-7,CASSFGAGAEQYF,TGTGCCAGTAGTTTCGGCGCTGGAGCCGAGCAGTACTTC
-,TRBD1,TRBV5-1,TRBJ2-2,CASSLGDRIVTGELFF,TGCGCCAGCAGCTTGGGGGACAGGATTGTCACCGGGGAGCTGTTTTTT
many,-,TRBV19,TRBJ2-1,CASSSTVSSYNEQFF,TGTGCCAGTAGTTCTACAGTTAGCTCCTACAATGAGCAGTTCTTC
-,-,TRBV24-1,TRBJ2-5,CATSDFDGAETQYF,TGTGCCACCAGTGATTTTGACGGGGCAGAGACCCAGTACTTC
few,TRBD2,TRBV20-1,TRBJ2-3,CSARDRTSGTDTQYF,TGCAGTGCTAGAGACCGGACTAGTGGGACAGATACGCAGTATTTT
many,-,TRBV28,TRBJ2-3,CASRREMVQGSDTQYF,TGTGCCAGCAGGCGCGAGATGGTACAGGGATCAGATACGCAGTATTTT
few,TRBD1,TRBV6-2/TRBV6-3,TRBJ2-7,CASSSRDRGFYEQYF,TGTGCCAGCAGTTCGAGAGACAGGGGTTTCTACGAGCAGTACTTC
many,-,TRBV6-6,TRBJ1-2,CASSYVQGSPDYGYTF,TGTGCCAGCAGTTACGTTCAGGGCAGCCCTGACTATGGCTACACCTTC
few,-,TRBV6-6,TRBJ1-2,CASSYDGTASHGYTF,TGTGCCAGCAGTTACGACGGGACGGCCTCGCATGGCTACACCTTC
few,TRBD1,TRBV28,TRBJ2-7,CASSSPDRIYF,TGTGCCAGCAGTTCCCCGGACAGGATATACTTC
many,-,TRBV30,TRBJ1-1,CAWSMKGLANTEAFF,TGTGCCTGGAGTATGAAAGGTCTTGCGAACACTGAAGCTTTCTTT
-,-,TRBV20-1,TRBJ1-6,CSATSLNSPLHF,TGCAGTGCTACCAGTCTTAATTCACCCCTCCACTTT
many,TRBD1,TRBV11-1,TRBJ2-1,CASSSQGVNEQFF,TGTGCCAGCAGCTCACAGGGGGTCAATGAGCAGTTCTTC
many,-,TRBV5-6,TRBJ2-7,CPLVWDEQYF,TGTCCCTTAGTTTGGGACGAGCAGTACTTC
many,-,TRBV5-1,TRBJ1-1,CASSLGSNTEAFF,TGCGCCAGCAGCTTGGGGTCGAACACTGAAGCTTTCTTT
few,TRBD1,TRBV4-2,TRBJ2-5,CASSQEQGTQETQYF,TGTGCCAGCAGCCAAGAACAGGGGACACAAGAGACCCAGTACTTC
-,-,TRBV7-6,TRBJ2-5,CASRPPRGSDRETQYF,TGTGCCAGCAGACCACCTCGCGGGTCAGACAGGGAGACCCAGTACTTC
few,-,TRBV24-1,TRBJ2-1,CATSDFGPYNEQFF,TGTGCCACCAGTGATTTTGGGCCCTACAATGAGCAGTTCTTC
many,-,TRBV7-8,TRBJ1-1,CASSLALGGDEAFF,TGTGCCAGCAGCTTAGCGCTGGGTGGGGATGAAGCTTTCTTT
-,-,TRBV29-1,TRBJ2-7,CSVGQSRYEQYF,TGCAGCGTCGGACAGTCCCGTTACGAGCAGTACTTC
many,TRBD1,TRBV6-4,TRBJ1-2,CALGRGQPYGYTF,TGTGCCCTTGGTCGGGGACAGCCCTATGGCTACACCTTC
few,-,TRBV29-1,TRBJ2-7,CRVPALAYEQYF,TGCAGGGTTCCAGCCCTAGCCTACGAGCAGTACTTC
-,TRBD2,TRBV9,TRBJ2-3,CASTIAGGGATDTQYF,TGTGCCAGCACGATAGCTGGCGGGGGGGCCACAGATACGCAGTATTTT
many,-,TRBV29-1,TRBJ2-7,CSVAPGLLAEQYF,TGCAGCGTTGCGCCGGGTCTCCTGGCCGAGCAGTACTTC
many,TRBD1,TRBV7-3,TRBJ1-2,CASSLRQGSYGYTF,TGTGCCAGCAGCCTCAGACAGGGCAGCTATGGCTACACCTTC
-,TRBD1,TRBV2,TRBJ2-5,CASRGTGETQYF,TGTGCCAGCAGGGGGACAGGGGAGACCCAGTACTTC
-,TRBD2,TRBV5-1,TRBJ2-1,CASSWTSGRSYNEQFF,TGCGCCAGCAGCTGGACTAGCGGGCGCTCCTACAATGAGCAGTTCTTC
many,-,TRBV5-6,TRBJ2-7,CASSLEAGSYEQYF,TGTGCCAGCAGCTTGGAGGCTGGCTCCTACGAGCAGTACTTC
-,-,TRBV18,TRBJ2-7,CASSPGNLPYEQYF,TGTGCCAGCTCACCGGGTAATCTCCCCTACGAGCAGTACTTC
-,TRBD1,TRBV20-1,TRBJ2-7,CSANGQGVSYEQYF,TGCAGTGCTAACGGACAGGGGGTGTCCTACGAGCAGTACTTC
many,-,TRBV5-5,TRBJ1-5,CASSQQPALGVTSQHF,TGTGCCAGCAGCCAACAGCCAGCCCTGGGAGTAACTTCCCAGCATTTT
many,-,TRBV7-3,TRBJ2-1,CASSLVTGGYNEQFF,TGTGCCAGCAGCTTAGTTACCGGGGGTTACAATGAGCAGTTCTTC
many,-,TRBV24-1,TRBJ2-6,CATSESLHGSGANVLTF,TGTGCCACCAGTGAATCGCTACACGGGTCTGGGGCCAACGTCCTGACTTTC
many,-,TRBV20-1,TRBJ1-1,CSARDSQNTEAFF,TGCAGTGCTAGAGATTCACAGAACACTGAAGCTTTCTTT